What follows are 22 T cell receptor beta chains derived from one specimen sequenced in a study of cytomegalovirus exposure and HLA in healthy donors. Primers for the PCR totalled 60 Vbeta and 13 Jbeta. The repertoire was sequenced with immunoSEQ multiplex PCR; TCRdb's copy has only in-frame clones and lacks some. Of 150,000 to 200,000 clones detected, under 80% appear once; the ten largest clones hold approximately 3.4%. Sequencing was carried out using PBMCs. Receptor source: a female donor in good health and CMV-seronegative.

The genes are TRBV7-9 and TRBJ1-4; D is ambiguous. This CDR3 has 14 residues. Germline V gene sequence: CDR1 SEHNR, CDR2 FQNEAQ (reference sequence). Trimming pared 1 base from V and 6 bases from J, leaving 9 bases between. The CDR3 loop reads CASSLETRDEKLFF. The CDR3 region has the DNA TGTGCCAGCAGCTTAGAGACAAGAGATGAAAAACTGTTTTTT.

The CDR3 sequence is CASRPGLASETQYF. The CDR3 DNA sequence: TGTGCCAGCAGACCGGGACTAGCGTCAGAGACCCAGTACTTC. The chain joins TRBV14 to TRBJ2-5, with 10 nucleotides matching TRBD2. The germline CDR1 and CDR2 sequences are SGHDN and FVKESK. V was clipped by 6 bases and J by 4 bases; unmatched bases: 5. CDR3 size: 14 residues.

The chain recombines TRBV9 with TRBJ2-5; 14 bases map to TRBD2. Trimming at V came to 3 bases and at J to 5 bases, leaving 9 bases not matched to a gene. Germline lookup yields CDR1 SGDLS and CDR2 YYNGEE. This CDR3 region has 17 residues. The CDR3, as DNA: TGTGCCAGCAGCGGAGGGACTAGCGGGAGTTTTGGCGAGACCCAGTACTTC. It translates to CASSGGTSGSFGETQYF.

The CDR3 here is CASSFQHLANTGELFF. CDR3 DNA: TGTGCCAGCAGTTTCCAACACCTTGCGAACACCGGGGAGCTGTTTTTT. The chain combines TRBV2 with TRBJ2-2; D not certain. Germline V lookup: CDR1 SNHLY, CDR2 FYNNEI. Trimming left V 5 bases short and J 0 bases short, with 13 bases between. The CDR3 consists of 16 residues. The full variable domain, its missing parts supplied by reference TRBV2 and TRBJ2-2, is EPEVTQTPSHQVTQMGQEVILRCVPISNHLYFYWYRQILGQKVEFLVSFYNNEISEKSEIFDDQFSVERPDGSNFTLKIRSTKLEDSAMYFCASSFQHLANTGELFFGEGSRLTVL.

The chain couples TRBV4-3 to TRBJ2-1; D gene unclear. The V gene's germline CDR1 is LGHNA and CDR2 YSLEER. With 4 bases removed from V and 9 bases from J, the gap between germline ends came to 25 bases. This CDR3 contains 17 residues. CDR3 nucleotide sequence: TGCGCCAGCAGCCCCCGGCCCAGCGCCCCCGCTAGTGGTGAGCAGTTCTTC. Amino acids: CASSPRPSAPASGEQFF.

The V gene is TRBV6-5, the J gene TRBJ2-7; 8 nucleotides agree with TRBD1. The CDR3 covers 14 residues. Germline CDR1 reads MNHEY; CDR2 reads SVGAGI. V shed 4 bases and J 3 bases; nucleotides not matched to a gene: 5. CDR3 residues: CASSSAGGRYEQYF. The CDR3 coding sequence is TGTGCCAGCAGTTCCGCAGGGGGCCGCTACGAGCAGTACTTC.

The V and J genes are TRBV14 and TRBJ2-3, with TRBD1 identical over 7 bases. Germline V gene data show CDR1 as SGHDN and CDR2 as FVKESK. V shed 0 bases, J shed 2 bases, and the junction held 11 bases outside the gene matches. CDR3 size: 18 residues. The CDR3 sequence is CASSQDRGQGFATDTQYF. CDR3 bases: TGTGCCAGCAGCCAAGATAGGGGGCAGGGGTTTGCCACAGATACGCAGTATTTT.

This clone was counted only a few times. This rearrangement joins TRBV7-2 to TRBJ2-7, with a tentative D call TRBD1 (6 bases). CDR1 is SGHTA and CDR2 is FQGNSA in the germline V gene. The CDR3 has 14 amino acids. The V end lost 6 bases, the J end lost 3 bases, and 15 bases lay between the germline ends. The CDR3 protein is CASRGSTGRYEQYF. CDR3 in DNA: TGTGCCAGCAGAGGGTCCACAGGGCGCTACGAGCAGTACTTC. The whole variable domain, filled in from reference TRBV7-2 and TRBJ2-7, reads GAGVSQSPSNKVTEKGKDVELRCDPISGHTALYWYRQSLGQGLEFLIYFQGNSAPDKSGLPSDRFSAERTGGSVSTLTIQRTQQEDSAVYLCASRGSTGRYEQYFGPGTRLTVT.

The V gene is TRBV14, the J gene TRBJ1-3; 8 bases match TRBD1. Germline V gives CDR1 SGHDN, CDR2 FVKESK. There are 16 residues in the CDR3. Losses at the gene ends were 5 bases for V and 3 bases for J; bases not matched to a gene: 9. The CDR3 sequence: CASSAGQGRSGNTIYF. DNA of the CDR3: TGTGCCAGCAGCGCTGGACAGGGCCGAAGTGGAAACACCATATATTTT.

The gene calls are TRBV30 and TRBJ2-5; 8 bases fit TRBD1. The end of the DNA fits TRBJ2-7 better, so the J call may be wrong. Germline values: CDR1 GTSNPN, CDR2 SVGIG (reference sequence). The CDR3 has 15 residues. The CDR3 loop is CAWSVLRTGSYEQYF. The CDR3 DNA sequence: TGTGCCTGGAGTGTACTTAGGACAGGGTCCTACGAGCAGTACTTC.

The rearrangement links TRBV7-8 to TRBJ2-2; unclear D gene. The germline V and J ends were trimmed by 1 base and 7 bases, with 7 bases remaining between them. Germline lookup yields CDR1 SGHVS and CDR2 FQNEAQ. The length of the CDR3 is 13 residues. The CDR3 loop is CASSLGHIGELFF. CDR3 coding DNA: TGTGCCAGCAGCTTAGGTCACATCGGGGAGCTGTTTTTT.

The chain uses TRBV14 and TRBJ1-1; 7 bases line up with TRBD1. CDR3 size: 14 residues. CDR1 and CDR2 from the germline V gene are SGHDN and FVKESK. The J segment lost 7 bases and the V segment lost 0 bases, leaving 5 bases of the junction unmatched. The CDR3 bases are TGTGCCAGCAGCCAAGATCTACAGGGGAGTGAAGCTTTCTTT. It encodes CASSQDLQGSEAFF. The full variable domain, in which reference TRBV14 and TRBJ1-1 provide the parts outside the CDR3, is EAGVTQFPSHSVIEKGQTVTLRCDPISGHDNLYWYRRVMGKEIKFLLHFVKESKQDESGMPNNRFLAERTGGTYSTLKVQPAELEDSGVYFCASSQDLQGSEAFFGQGTRLTVV.

The rearrangement joins TRBV28 to TRBJ1-5; D might be TRBD1 (5 bases). This CDR3 is 13 amino acids long. Germline V lookup: CDR1 MDHEN, CDR2 SYDVKM. Trimming removed 3 bases from V and 7 bases from J, with 10 bases in between. CDR3 nucleotides: TGTGCCAGCAGTTTTTTGGGGGGACAGCCCCAGCATTTT. Translating gives CASSFLGGQPQHF.

V and J are TRBV7-9 and TRBJ1-1; D not resolved. CDR3 length: 14 amino acids. Germline CDR1 SEHNR, CDR2 FQNEAQ (reference sequence). The V gene lost 1 base and the J gene lost 1 base, with 7 bases spanning the gap. The CDR3 DNA reads as TGTGCCAGCAGCTTAGTACGGGGGAACACTGAAGCTTTCTTT. Translated: CASSLVRGNTEAFF.

The V call is TRBV12-5, the J call TRBJ2-6, with a tentative D call TRBD2 (5 bases). The CDR3 runs 18 residues. Germline-derived CDR1 and CDR2 are LGHNT and FRNRAP. V lost 3 bases and J lost 0, with 15 bases in between. CDR3 loop: CASGFTGSQDSGANVLTF. The CDR3 DNA is TGTGCTAGTGGTTTCACGGGGAGCCAGGACTCTGGGGCCAACGTCCTGACTTTC.

J is TRBJ2-3 and V is TRBV21-1; whether TRBD2, the table's D call, matches the DNA was not checked. TRBV21-1 is described as a pseudogene. The CDR3 spans 16 residues. CDR3 sequence reads: CASRERGITSTDTQYF. DNA of the CDR3: TGTGCCAGCAGAGAGCGGGGGATAACGAGCACAGATACGCAGTATTTT.

The sample holds a few counts of this clone. The J gene is TRBJ1-2, the V gene TRBV19; no definite D call. From germline, CDR1 is LNHDA and CDR2 SQIVND (reference sequence). CDR3 length equals 13 residues. V was shortened by 7 bases and J by 8 bases, with 17 bases between the two germline ends. CDR3 in amino acids: CASKVIGESGYTF. The CDR3, as DNA: TGTGCCAGTAAGGTCATCGGGGAAAGCGGCTACACCTTC.

Regarding this clone: Other DNA sequences in the same sample also yield this CDR3. The CDR3 region is CASSRQGEETQYF. As DNA, the CDR3 is TGCGCCAGCAGCCGGCAGGGGGAAGAGACCCAGTACTTC. The chain is built from TRBV5-1 and TRBJ2-5; 7 nucleotides agree with TRBD1. This CDR3 has 13 residues. V lost 4 bases, J lost 3 bases, and 3 bases stayed unmatched. Germline CDR1 SGHRS, CDR2 YFSETQ.

The chain couples TRBV19 to TRBJ1-4, with 12 positions matching TRBD1. Germline-derived CDR1 and CDR2 are LNHDA and SQIVND (reference sequence). The CDR3 loop spans 18 amino acids. Germline trimming cut 7 bases from V and 8 bases from J; bases unmatched to any gene: 17. The DNA for the CDR3 is TGTGCCAGTAACTCCATCGGGACAGGGGGCAAGTTAGGAGAAAAACTGTTTTTT. This sequence encodes CASNSIGTGGKLGEKLFF.

The chain uses TRBV5-8 and TRBJ1-5; TRBD1 aligns across 10 bases. The CDR3 covers 16 residues. In germline, CDR1 is SGHTS, CDR2 YDEGEE. Trimming took 4 bases from V and 3 from J; bases not matched to a gene: 7. The CDR3 sequence is CASSEGQGLTNQPQHF. The CDR3 DNA is TGTGCCAGCAGCGAGGGACAGGGGCTTACCAATCAGCCCCAGCATTTT.

The rearrangement joins TRBV5-8 to TRBJ1-5; D is undetermined. The CDR3 covers 15 residues. Trimming pared 5 bases from V and 0 bases from J, leaving 12 bases between. Per the germline V gene, CDR1 is SGHTS and CDR2 is YDEGEE. In DNA form, the CDR3 reads TGTGCCAGCAGAAAGGACGGGAATAGCAATCAGCCCCAGCATTTT. Amino acids: CASRKDGNSNQPQHF.

This clone occurred a few times. The chain uses TRBV7-9 and TRBJ1-4, with D perhaps matching TRBD1 (5 bases). The V gene's germline CDR1 is SEHNR and CDR2 FQNEAQ (reference sequence). V lost 3 bases, J lost 7 bases, and 21 bases lay in between. There are 17 residues in the CDR3. This chain's CDR3 is CASSFPVGSGMGEKLFF. The CDR3 coding sequence is TGTGCCAGCAGCTTCCCCGTTGGTTCAGGGATGGGTGAAAAACTGTTTTTT.